The T cell receptor beta chain under discussion was sequenced for a study of blood T cell repertoires in COVID-19. Germline loops: CDR1 SEHNR, CDR2 FQNEAQ (reference sequence). The CDR3 has 17 residues. Trimming removed 6 bases at V and 3 bases at J, with 23 bases between. Generated by immunoSEQ multiplex PCR, the TCRdb table keeps only in-frame clones and is missing some. The table has 200,000 to 250,000 clones, about 90% seen once. J is TRBJ1-1 and V is TRBV7-9; D not resolved. The sample taken for sequencing was PBMCs or T cells enriched from blood (not recorded which). The sequence was obtained from a man aged 25-45 years who had been exposed to COVID-19. Written as DNA, the CDR3 is TGTGCCAGCAGGCGGGCACCCGACTCCTCTTATGACACTGAAGCTTTCTTT. It yields the protein CASRRAPDSSYDTEAFF.